This entry features one TCR beta chain sequence. The antigen remains unidentified. From 5'RACE with constant-segment primers came TCR alpha and TCR beta cDNA libraries that carried sample barcodes and UMIs. TCRdb used MiXCR to reprocess the 5' RACE reads, holding one entry per CDR3 protein. The table shows about 110,000 distinct CDR3 sequences, with 18% occurring only once. This entry belongs to a study of T-cell memory formation after mild COVID-19. V shed 4 bases and J shed 3 bases, with 12 bases lying between them. This CDR3 region has 15 residues. Germline CDR1 LGHDT, CDR2 YNNKEL (reference sequence). Overall study results and limits: Clones that contracted clustered mainly in CM and EM if CD4+ and in EMRA if CD8+. Several responding clones turned up in pre-infection memory, indicating that cross-reactive memory may have taken part.

The chain is built from TRBV3-1 and TRBJ1-4; tentative D call: TRBD1 (5 bases). Specimen: PBMCs or a T cell subset sorted from them (not recorded which). This TCR was sampled from a man younger than 35 who had mild COVID-19 (a few samples of this study predate the infection). Cell type and time point are not known. CDR3 in amino acids: CASSLSGGPNEKLFF. The CDR3 DNA reads as TGTGCCAGCAGCCTCTCCGGGGGACCTAATGAAAAACTGTTTTTT.